This T cell receptor (beta chain) was sequenced for a study of blood T cell repertoires in COVID-19. Study in general: From the United States, Italy and Spain came samples of acute and convalescent COVID-19. PBMCs, B-cell-depleted T cells, or T cells were the source of the cDNA or gDNA that made up the material.

Methods used by the authors: Estimation of nucleated cell counts was performed using reference gene primer amplification. The repertoire was sequenced with immunoSEQ multiplex PCR; TCRdb's copy has only in-frame clones and lacks some. That table furnishes V, J and clone size, whereas the DNA furnished D and trimming. The table records some 250,000 clones, nearly 90% of them present only once. The CDR3 loop spans 14 amino acids. Germline V lookup: CDR1 LNHDA, CDR2 SQIVND (reference sequence). The ends lost 6 bases at V and 2 bases at J; junction bases unmatched: 6. The chain carries TRBV19 and TRBJ2-7; 8 bases are shared with TRBD1. Material: peripheral blood. The origin of this receptor is a human donor in a cohort sampled during active COVID-19. The CDR3 loop is CASSTGQEPYEQYF. The CDR3 DNA reads TGTGCCAGTAGCACGGGACAGGAGCCCTACGAGCAGTACTTC. Filled out from reference TRBV19 and TRBJ2-7, the complete variable domain reads DGGITQSPKYLFRKEGQNVTLSCEQNLNHDAMYWYRQDPGQGLRLIYYSQIVNDFQKGDIAEGYSVSREKKESFPLTVTSAQKNPTAFYLCASSTGQEPYEQYFGPGTRLTVT.